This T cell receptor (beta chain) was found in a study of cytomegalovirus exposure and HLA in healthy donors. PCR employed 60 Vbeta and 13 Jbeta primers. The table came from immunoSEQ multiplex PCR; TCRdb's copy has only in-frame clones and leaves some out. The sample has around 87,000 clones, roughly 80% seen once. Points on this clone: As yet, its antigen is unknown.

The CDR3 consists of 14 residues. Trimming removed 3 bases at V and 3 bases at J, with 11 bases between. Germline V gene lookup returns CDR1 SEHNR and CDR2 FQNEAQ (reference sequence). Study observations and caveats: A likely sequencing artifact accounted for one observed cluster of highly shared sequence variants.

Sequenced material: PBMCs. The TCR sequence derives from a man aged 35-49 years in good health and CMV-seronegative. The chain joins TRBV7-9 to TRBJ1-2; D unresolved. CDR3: CASSFPDKDYGYTF. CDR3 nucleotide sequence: TGTGCCAGCAGCTTCCCAGATAAAGACTATGGCTACACCTTC. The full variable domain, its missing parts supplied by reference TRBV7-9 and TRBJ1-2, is DTGVSQNPRHKITKRGQNVTFRCDPISEHNRLYWYRQTLGQGPEFLTYFQNEAQLEKSRLLSDRFSAERPKGSFSTLEIQRTEQGDSAMYLCASSFPDKDYGYTFGSGTRLTVV.